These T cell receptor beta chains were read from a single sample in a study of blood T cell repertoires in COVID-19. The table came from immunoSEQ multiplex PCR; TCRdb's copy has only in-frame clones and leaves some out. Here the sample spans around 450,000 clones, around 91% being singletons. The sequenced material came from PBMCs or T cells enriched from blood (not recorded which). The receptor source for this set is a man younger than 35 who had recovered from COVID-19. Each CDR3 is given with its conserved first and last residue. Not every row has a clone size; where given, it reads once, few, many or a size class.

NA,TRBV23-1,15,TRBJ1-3,CASSHRDSDRNTIYF
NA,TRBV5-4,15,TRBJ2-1,CASSLSGSSYNEQFF
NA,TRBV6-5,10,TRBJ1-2,CASERAGYTF
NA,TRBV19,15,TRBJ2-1,CASSIQAGDYNEQFF
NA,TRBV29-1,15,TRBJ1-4,CSVEVSRGRNEKLFF
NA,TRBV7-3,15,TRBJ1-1,CASSLTDRDNTEAFF
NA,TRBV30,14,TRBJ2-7,CAWSVSRTSNEQYF
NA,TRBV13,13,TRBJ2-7,CASSLGRSYEQYF
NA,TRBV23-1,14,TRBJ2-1,CASIRQAHYNEQFF
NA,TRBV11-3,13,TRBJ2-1,CASSLGGLGEQFF
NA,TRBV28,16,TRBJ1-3,CASSLSTQGVGNTIYF
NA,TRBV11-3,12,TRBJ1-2,CASSSGGSGYTF
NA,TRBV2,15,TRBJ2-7,CASSEQGAGSYEQYF
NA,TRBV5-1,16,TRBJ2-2,CASSFTGLPNTGELFF
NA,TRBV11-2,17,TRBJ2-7,CASSLESGLAGLYEQYF
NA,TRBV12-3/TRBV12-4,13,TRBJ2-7,CATGLAGGYEQYF
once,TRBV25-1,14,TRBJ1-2,CASSETGDNYGYTF
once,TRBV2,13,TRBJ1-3,CASSGASGNTIYF
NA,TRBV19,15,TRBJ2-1,CASSIKVAGVGEQFF
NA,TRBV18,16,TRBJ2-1,CASSPSQAGVANEQFF
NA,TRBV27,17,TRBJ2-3,CASSPLSGRATPDTQYF
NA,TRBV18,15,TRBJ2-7,CASSPAPSGGYEQYF
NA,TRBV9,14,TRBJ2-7,CASSAGTSAYEQYF
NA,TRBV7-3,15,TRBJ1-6,CASSLMGQGGSPLHF
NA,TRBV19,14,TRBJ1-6,CASSRWDRGSPLHF
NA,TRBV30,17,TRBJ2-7,CAWSVPGLAGYSREQYF
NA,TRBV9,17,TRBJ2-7,CASSVGSGRFLVHEQYF
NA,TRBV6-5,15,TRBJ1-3,CASSYQLSSGNTIYF
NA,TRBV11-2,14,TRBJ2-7,CASSYGPTGGEQYF
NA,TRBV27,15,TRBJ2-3,CASRLGTSGRNTQYF
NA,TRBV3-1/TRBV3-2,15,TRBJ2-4,CASSLTGLAKNIQYF
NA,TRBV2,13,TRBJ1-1,CASSLQGSTEAFF
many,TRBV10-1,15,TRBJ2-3,CASSDWRGGTDTQYF
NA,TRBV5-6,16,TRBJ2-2,CASSAGLGGRTGELFF
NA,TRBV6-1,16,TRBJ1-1,CASREGGRTTGTEAFF
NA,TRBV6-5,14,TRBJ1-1,CASRETALNTEAFF
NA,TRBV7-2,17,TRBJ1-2,CASSTRTTGPRRYGYTF
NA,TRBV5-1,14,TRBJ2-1,CASRFGLAGDEQFF
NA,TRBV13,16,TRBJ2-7,CASSPGTQGTLYEQYF
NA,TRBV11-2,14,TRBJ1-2,CASSLDFLTEGYTF
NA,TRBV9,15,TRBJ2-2,CASGERPSNTGELFF
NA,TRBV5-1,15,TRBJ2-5,CASSSTSGPQETQYF
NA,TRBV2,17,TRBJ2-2,CASSVIEAGGGGGELFF
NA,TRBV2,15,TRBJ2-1,CASRVERGVYNEQFF
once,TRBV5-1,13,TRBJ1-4,CASSGDRAEKLFF
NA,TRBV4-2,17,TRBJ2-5,CASSQFGGRKNQETQYF
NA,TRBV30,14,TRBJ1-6,CACKPGQGYSPLHF
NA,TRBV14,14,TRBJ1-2,CASSPWSANYGYTF
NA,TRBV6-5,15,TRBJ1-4,CASSPGQGLWEKLFF
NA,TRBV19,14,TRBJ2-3,CASSIIASTDTQYF
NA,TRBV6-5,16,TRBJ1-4,CASSYQPTGAGEKLFF
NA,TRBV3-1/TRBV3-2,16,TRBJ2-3,CASSQVTSGYTDTQYF
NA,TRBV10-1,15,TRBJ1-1,CASSESTGIGTEAFF
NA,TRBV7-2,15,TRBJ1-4,CASSVTGGANEKLFF